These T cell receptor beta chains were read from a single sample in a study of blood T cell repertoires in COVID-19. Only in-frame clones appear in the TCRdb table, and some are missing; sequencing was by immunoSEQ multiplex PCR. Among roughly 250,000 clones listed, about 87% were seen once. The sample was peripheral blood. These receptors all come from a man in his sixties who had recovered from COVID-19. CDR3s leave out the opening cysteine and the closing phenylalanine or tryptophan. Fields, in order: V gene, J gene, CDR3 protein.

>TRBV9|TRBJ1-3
ASSPRPGQAGNTIY
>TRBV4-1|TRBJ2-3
ASSARLAFNTDTQY
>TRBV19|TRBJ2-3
ASSIGEGQADTQY
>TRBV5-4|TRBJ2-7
ASSTQGVKVSGEQY
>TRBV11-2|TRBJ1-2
ASSFGWGEGGYT
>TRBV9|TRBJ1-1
ASSVRSEGANTEAF
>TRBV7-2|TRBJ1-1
ASSLGWEGITEAF
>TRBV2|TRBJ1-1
ASSLEGVPTEAF
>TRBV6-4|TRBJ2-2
ASSDSAGGANTGELF
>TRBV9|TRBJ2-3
ASSAGDRVYDTQY
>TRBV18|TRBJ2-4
ASSPSTSGLGNIQY
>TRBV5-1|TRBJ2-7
ASSQQPTPYEQY
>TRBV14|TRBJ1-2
ASSPERERRNGYT
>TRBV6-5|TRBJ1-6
ASRRISSYNSPLH
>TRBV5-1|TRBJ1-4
ASSRGGEGEKLF
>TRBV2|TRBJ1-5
ASRLGQVNQPQH
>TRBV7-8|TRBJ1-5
ASSSFPGQGDQPQH
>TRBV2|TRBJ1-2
ASSYKTTYGYT
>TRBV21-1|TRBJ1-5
ASSDPTQAGHNQPQH
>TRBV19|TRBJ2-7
ASSIGTGQNYEQY
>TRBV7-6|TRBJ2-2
ASSLMSPSGGAINTGELF
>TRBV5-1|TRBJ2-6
ASSLVGPTSGGLWANVLT
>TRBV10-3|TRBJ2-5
AIGVQGIETQY
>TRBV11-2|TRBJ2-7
ASSLAGTSYEQY
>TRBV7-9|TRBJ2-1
AVTPAGRGTPYNEQF
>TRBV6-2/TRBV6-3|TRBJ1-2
ASSYSGQIIYGYT
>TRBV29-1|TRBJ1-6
SVMIGGGLRNSPLH
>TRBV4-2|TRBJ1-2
ASSQDWDSGLGDGYT
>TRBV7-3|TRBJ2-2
ASSSEQITGELF
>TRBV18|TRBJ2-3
ASSLHRGPDTQY
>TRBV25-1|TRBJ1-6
ASSSYRGQKGSPLH
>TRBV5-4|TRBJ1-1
ASSLKQGVDTEAF
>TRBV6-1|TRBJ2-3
ASSELLADTQY
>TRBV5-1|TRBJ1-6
ASSRGGGGNSPLH
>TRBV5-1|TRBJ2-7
ASSLTGTGGFGEQY
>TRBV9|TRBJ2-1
ASSNSGGGNEQF
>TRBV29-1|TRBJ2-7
SVARSGGSYEQY
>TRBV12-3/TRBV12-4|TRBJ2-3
ASSSGQSDTQY
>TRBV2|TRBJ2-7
ASSALAGGSYEQY
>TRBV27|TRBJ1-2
ASSLKQGNYGYT
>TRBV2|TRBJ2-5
ASRWTLAGGKETQY
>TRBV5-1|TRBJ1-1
ASSSTGGDEAF
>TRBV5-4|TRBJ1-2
ASSSVAGGRERYT
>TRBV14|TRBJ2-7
ASSHIAHRAYEQY
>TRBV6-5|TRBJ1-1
ASSTHRGVNTEAF
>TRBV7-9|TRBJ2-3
ASSLEGTGGADTQY
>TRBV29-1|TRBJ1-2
SVERLGAGANYGYT
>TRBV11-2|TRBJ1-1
ASSFTGDTEAF
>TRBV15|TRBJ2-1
ATSREGAFYNEQF
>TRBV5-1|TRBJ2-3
ASSTAGGAADTQY
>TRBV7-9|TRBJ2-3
ASSPSSGGAWFDTQY